The next 25 T cell receptor beta chains were all read from a single sample in a study of control samples from healthy donors and cancer patients. Clones were read by immunoSEQ multiplex PCR, and TCRdb kept only the in-frame ones, dropping some. This sample has 80,000 or so clones, with 94% found just once. Sample: blood. Receptors originate from a woman between 40 and 55 years old in good health.

CDR3: CASGIGGGYTF. Here the CDR3 DNA reads TGTGCCAGCGGCATAGGGGGTGGCTACACCTTC. The chain has TRBV27 and TRBJ1-2, with D possibly being TRBD1 (6 bases). The CDR3 runs 11 residues. V dropped 8 bases and J dropped 7 bases, with 11 bases sitting between them. In germline, CDR1 is MNHEY, CDR2 SMNVEV (reference sequence).

The chain joins TRBV5-4 to TRBJ2-3, with a possible D match to TRBD1 (6 bases). CDR1 is SGHNT and CDR2 is YYREEE in the germline V gene (reference sequence). Trimming removed 6 bases at V and 1 base at J, with 12 bases between. CDR3 size: 14 residues. DNA of the CDR3: TGTGCCAGCAACCCAGCAGGGGGCACAGATACGCAGTATTTT. Amino acids: CASNPAGGTDTQYF.

V and J are TRBV5-1 and TRBJ1-5, with TRBD1 identical over 8 bases. This CDR3 contains 14 residues. Trimming cost V 4 bases and J 5 bases; bases outside gene matches: 5. Germline V lookup: CDR1 SGHRS, CDR2 YFSETQ. CDR3 loop: CASSPGQGDQPQHF. The DNA of the CDR3 is TGCGCCAGCAGCCCCGGACAGGGTGATCAGCCCCAGCATTTT.

The chain recombines TRBV15 with TRBJ2-2; perhaps TRBD1 as D (5 bases). The CDR3 consists of 19 residues. Trimming removed 1 base at V and 7 bases at J, with 25 bases between. Germline V gene data show CDR1 as LNHNV and CDR2 as YYDKDF (reference sequence). This CDR3 reads CATSRGGRALMQPGGELFF. The CDR3 DNA reads as TGTGCCACCAGCAGAGGAGGCAGGGCCTTGATGCAACCTGGCGGGGAGCTGTTTTTT.

The chain has TRBV27 and TRBJ2-7; tentatively, D is TRBD2 (6 bases). Germline CDR1 reads MNHEY; CDR2 reads SMNVEV (reference sequence). The CDR3 has 16 amino acids. Trimming left V 5 bases short and J 0 bases short, with 17 bases between. CDR3 sequence (DNA): TGTGCCAGCAGTCTTAAAGTGGGAGGCACCTCCTACGAGCAGTACTTC. It yields the protein CASSLKVGGTSYEQYF.

V usage is TRBV6-5 and J usage is TRBJ2-6; D is unresolved. V lost 3 bases and J 0 bases, leaving 3 bases between the germline ends. This CDR3 is built from 14 residues. The germline gives CDR1 MNHEY, CDR2 SVGAGI. CDR3 sequence (DNA): TGTGCCAGCAGTTATCGCTCTGGGGCCAACGTCCTGACTTTC. This gives the protein CASSYRSGANVLTF.

This clone was detected only once. The V call is TRBV4-1, the J call TRBJ2-6; D is ambiguous. The length of the CDR3 is 14 residues. V dropped 4 bases and J dropped 0 bases, with 4 bases sitting between them. The V gene's germline CDR1 is MGHRA and CDR2 YSYEKL. The CDR3: CASSRSSGANVLTF. CDR3 bases: TGCGCCAGCAGCCGTAGCTCTGGGGCCAACGTCCTGACTTTC.

This clone showed up just a few times. This chain joins TRBV7-9 and TRBJ1-5; D uncertain. The CDR3 covers 15 residues. The V and J ends lost 1 base and 0 bases respectively, with 7 bases between them. The V gene's germline CDR1 is SEHNR and CDR2 FQNEAQ (reference sequence). CDR3 nucleotide sequence: TGTGCCAGCAGCTTAGACGGAATTAGCAATCAGCCCCAGCATTTT. It codes for CASSLDGISNQPQHF.

V and J are TRBV7-9 and TRBJ2-2; D is ambiguous. The CDR3 has 14 residues. V lost 5 bases and J 6 bases, leaving 13 bases between the germline ends. Germline CDR1 and CDR2: SEHNR and FQNEAQ (reference sequence). In DNA, the CDR3 is TGTGCCAGCAGCGAAACGTACCCGCCCGGGGAGCTGTTTTTT. This encodes CASSETYPPGELFF.

The chain joins TRBV2 to TRBJ2-2; the match to TRBD1 covers 10 bases. The V gene's germline CDR1 is SNHLY and CDR2 FYNNEI. V shed 4 bases, J shed 7 bases, and the junction held 6 bases outside the gene matches. This CDR3 spans 15 amino acids. The CDR3 nucleotides read TGTGCCAGCAGTGGACAGGGGGCCGGCGGCGGGGAGCTGTTTTTT. This sequence encodes CASSGQGAGGGELFF.

CDR3 sequence reads: CASSVEGRSTDTQYF. The CDR3 bases are TGTGCCAGCAGCGTAGAGGGCCGCAGCACAGATACGCAGTATTTT. The chain uses TRBV9 and TRBJ2-3; no clear D. V lost 0 bases and J lost 0, with 8 bases in between. The CDR3 extends over 15 amino acids. CDR1 is SGDLS and CDR2 is YYNGEE in the germline V gene. Variable domain in full (rest from reference TRBV9 and TRBJ2-3): DSGVTQTPKHLITATGQRVTLRCSPRSGDLSVYWYQQSLDQGLQFLIQYYNGEERAKGNILERFSAQQFPDLHSELNLSSLELGDSALYFCASSVEGRSTDTQYFGPGTRLTVL.

The rearrangement uses TRBV5-5 and TRBJ2-7, with D uncertain. Germline CDR1 SGHKS, CDR2 YYEKEE (reference sequence). V lost 4 bases and J lost 10, with 18 bases in between. The CDR3 is 13 residues long. CDR3 nucleotide sequence: TGTGCCAGCAGCCCCCCCGTCTCATATTACCAGTACTTC. Protein sequence: CASSPPVSYYQYF.

This chain links TRBV5-5 with TRBJ1-2; D is perhaps TRBD1 (5 bases). Germline CDR1 reads SGHKS; CDR2 reads YYEKEE (reference sequence). This CDR3 is 13 amino acids long. V was clipped by 0 bases and J by 8 bases, with 11 bases between them. CDR3 nucleotide sequence: TGTGCCAGCAGCTTGGCCTTGGGGGAGGGCTACACCTTC. It specifies CASSLALGEGYTF. The full variable domain, its missing parts supplied by reference TRBV5-5 and TRBJ1-2, is DAGVTQSPTHLIKTRGQQVTLRCSPISGHKSVSWYQQVLGQGPQFIFQYYEKEERGRGNFPDRFSARQFPNYSSELNVNALLLGDSALYLCASSLALGEGYTFGSGTRLTVV.

The V and J genes are TRBV6-1 and TRBJ1-4; possible D gene TRBD1, 6 bases. CDR1 MNHNS and CDR2 SASEGT come from the germline V gene. Trimming pared 1 base from V and 5 bases from J, leaving 11 bases between. The CDR3 runs to 15 residues. The CDR3 DNA sequence: TGTGCCAGCAGTGAAGACGTGGGGGGCAATGAAAAACTGTTTTTT. Amino acids: CASSEDVGGNEKLFF.

This clone was observed once. The V call is TRBV11-3, the J call TRBJ2-5; 15 bases are shared with TRBD2. The CDR3 sequence is 16 residues long. V lost 5 bases to trimming and J lost 3 bases; unmatched junction nucleotides: 4. CDR1 is SGHNT and CDR2 is YENEEA in the germline V gene. The CDR3 DNA sequence: TGTGCCAGCAGCCTCGGACTAGCGGGAGGGGAAGAGACCCAGTACTTC. As protein: CASSLGLAGGEETQYF.

The rearrangement joins TRBV6-2 or TRBV6-3 to TRBJ1-5; TRBD1 agrees at 9 bases. Germline V CDR1 and CDR2: MNHEY, SVGEGT. This CDR3 spans 17 amino acids. Trimming took 2 bases from V and 6 from J; bases not matched to a gene: 11. The CDR3 coding sequence is TGTGCCAGCAGTTACCTACTTACAGGGGGCGCAGGTCAGCCCCAGCATTTT. Translation gives CASSYLLTGGAGQPQHF.

The V and J genes are TRBV7-2 and TRBJ1-3; maybe TRBD1 (5 bases). The CDR3 is made up of 15 amino acids. Per germline, CDR1 SGHTA and CDR2 FQGNSA. The ends were cut back, 7 bases at V and 0 bases at J, with 13 bases in the middle. The DNA of the CDR3 is TGTGCCAGCAACCGGGACGGCGGCTCTGGAAACACCATATATTTT. Protein sequence: CASNRDGGSGNTIYF.

The chain has TRBV7-8 and TRBJ1-1, with unresolved D. This CDR3 is built from 13 residues. V was cut by 1 base and J by 1 base, with 4 bases left in between. Looked up from germline, CDR1 is SGHVS and CDR2 is FQNEAQ. This CDR3 reads CASSLEGNTEAFF. For the CDR3, the DNA is TGTGCCAGCAGCTTAGAGGGGAACACTGAAGCTTTCTTT.

This clone was found once. V and J are TRBV10-3 and TRBJ1-5; D is uncertain. The CDR3 is 15 residues long. The germline V and J ends were trimmed by 3 bases and 0 bases, with 9 bases remaining between them. CDR1 and CDR2 (germline): ENHRY, SYGVKD. This CDR3 reads CAISERTDSNQPQHF. CDR3 DNA: TGTGCCATCAGTGAACGGACGGATAGCAATCAGCCCCAGCATTTT.

The chain uses TRBV11-3 and TRBJ2-7; the D gene is possibly TRBD1 (6 bases). Germline V CDR1 and CDR2: SGHNT, YENEEA. This CDR3 is 15 amino acids long. Trimming took 5 bases from V and 1 from J, leaving 15 bases between them. The CDR3 sequence is CASSAGVGTSYEQYF. The CDR3 DNA reads as TGTGCCAGCAGCGCAGGGGTGGGAACGTCCTACGAGCAGTACTTC.

The rearrangement joins TRBV20-1 to TRBJ2-1; TRBD2 might be the D (5 bases). This CDR3 is 15 amino acids long. Trimming removed 3 bases from V and 0 bases from J, with 12 bases in between. Germline V lookup: CDR1 DFQATT, CDR2 SNEGSKA (reference sequence). The CDR3 spells CSASDTGFSYNEQFF. In nucleotides, the CDR3 is TGCAGTGCTAGTGATACGGGATTCTCCTACAATGAGCAGTTCTTC.

The CDR3 bases are TGTGCCAGCACTATTGATGTAGGTGGCAATGAGCAGTTCTTC. Translated, it gives CASTIDVGGNEQFF. The genes are TRBV18 and TRBJ2-1; D uncertain. V was shortened by 8 bases and J by 6 bases, with 17 bases between the two germline ends. The germline CDR1 and CDR2 sequences are KGHSH and LQKENI. The CDR3 contains 14 residues.

The chain combines TRBV5-1 with TRBJ2-3; no firm D call. Trimming took 5 bases from V and 4 from J, leaving 5 bases between them. Germline V lookup: CDR1 SGHRS, CDR2 YFSETQ. The CDR3 has 11 residues. The CDR3 DNA follows: TGCGCCAGCAGATTCTCAGATACGCAGTATTTT. Translating gives CASRFSDTQYF. Full variable domain (missing parts from reference TRBV5-1 and TRBJ2-3): KAGVTQTPRYLIKTRGQQVTLSCSPISGHRSVSWYQQTPGQGLQFLFEYFSETQRNKGNFPGRFSGRQFSNSRSEMNVSTLELGDSALYLCASRFSDTQYFGPGTRLTVL.

This clone showed up just a few times. The genes are TRBV27 and TRBJ2-7; TRBD1 matches at 7 bases. Germline trimming cut 7 bases from V and 1 base from J; bases unmatched to any gene: 4. Germline V CDR1 and CDR2: MNHEY, SMNVEV (reference sequence). The CDR3 runs 13 residues. The CDR3: CASTSTGSYEQYF. The CDR3 bases are TGTGCCAGCACATCGACAGGGTCCTACGAGCAGTACTTC.

The CDR3 nucleotides are TGTGCCAGCAGCTTGAGGGTATACGAGGGTAATGAGCAGTTCTTC. This gives the protein CASSLRVYEGNEQFF. V gene TRBV5-5 combines with J gene TRBJ2-1; D may be TRBD2 (5 bases). Trimming stripped 1 base from V and 7 bases from J, with 15 bases between. The CDR3 extends over 15 amino acids. Germline loops: CDR1 SGHKS, CDR2 YYEKEE (reference sequence).